This paragraph reports one T cell receptor beta chain. TCRdb itself ran the RT-PCR reads through MiXCR, one entry per CDR3 protein. The sample has 650,000 to 800,000 distinct CDR3 sequences, approximately 15% seen once. Germline V lookup: CDR1 MNHNY, CDR2 SVGAGI (reference sequence). Trimming shortened V by 7 bases and J by 0 bases, and 13 bases separated the two germline ends. The CDR3 has 15 amino acids. The rearrangement links TRBV6-6 to TRBJ2-1; no firm D call. Sequences were obtained from memory CD4+ T cells from blood. This clonotype originated in a female donor in good health, serving as a healthy control. In DNA form, the CDR3 reads TGTGCCAGCACCCCCCAGCTGAGCTCCTACAATGAGCAGTTCTTC. Its protein product is CASTPQLSSYNEQFF.